The next 20 T cell receptor beta chains were all read from a single sample in a study of OX40 agonist ivuxolimab in advanced cancers. Clones were sequenced by immunoSEQ multiplex PCR, and TCRdb holds only the in-frame ones, with some missing. The table has tens of thousands of clones, under 95% seen once. Sequencing used CD4+ or CD8+ T cells sorted from blood, obtained in a trial of the OX40 agonist ivuxolimab. The source of these receptors is an adult with an advanced solid tumor such as melanoma, head and neck, liver or kidney cancer.

The chain combines TRBV14 with TRBJ1-2; TRBD1 aligns across 7 bases. V shed 4 bases, J shed 0 bases, and the junction held 2 bases outside the gene matches. Germline V gives CDR1 SGHDN, CDR2 FVKESK. The CDR3 totals 14 residues. CDR3 residues: CASSRDRANYGYTF. In DNA, the CDR3 is TGTGCCAGCAGCCGGGACAGAGCTAACTATGGCTACACCTTC.

This clone occurred once. This chain uses TRBV11-2 with TRBJ2-1; 9 bases are shared with TRBD1. This CDR3 has 15 amino acids. In germline, CDR1 is SGHAT, CDR2 FQNNGV. V gave up 5 bases and J gave up 4 bases; unmatched junction bases: 6. The CDR3 reads CASSPGTGTYNEQFF. In DNA, the CDR3 is TGTGCCAGCAGCCCCGGGACAGGGACTTACAATGAGCAGTTCTTC. Full variable domain (missing parts from reference TRBV11-2 and TRBJ2-1): EAGVAQSPRYKIIEKRQSVAFWCNPISGHATLYWYQQILGQGPKLLIQFQNNGVVDDSQLPKDRFSAERLKGVDSTLKIQPAKLEDSAVYLCASSPGTGTYNEQFFGPGTRLTVL.

Written as DNA, the CDR3 is TGCGCCATCAACCCCCTCAGGGAAAACTATGGCTACACCTTC. This translates into CAINPLRENYGYTF. The chain combines TRBV5-1 with TRBJ1-2; D possibly corresponds to TRBD1 (5 bases). Germline-derived CDR1 and CDR2 are SGHRS and YFSETQ. V dropped 9 bases and J dropped 2 bases, with 17 bases sitting between them. CDR3 length: 14 residues.

The gene calls are TRBV5-6 and TRBJ1-6; D remains unclear. CDR1 is SGHDT, CDR2 YYEEEE, per germline. This CDR3 comprises 17 residues. Between the trimmed V and J ends, which lost 2 bases and 0 bases, there was a span of 12 bases. The DNA for the CDR3 is TGTGCCAGCAGCTTTGTGACGGCGAGCTCCTATAATTCACCCCTCCACTTT. This sequence encodes CASSFVTASSYNSPLHF.

V usage is TRBV6-5 and J usage is TRBJ1-5; 8 nucleotides agree with TRBD1. CDR3 length: 14 residues. Germline V CDR1 and CDR2: MNHEY, SVGAGI. V was pared by 2 bases and J by 9 bases, with 6 bases of the junction left unmatched. The CDR3: CASSYGTGIWPQHF. The CDR3 nucleotides are TGTGCCAGCAGTTACGGGACAGGAATCTGGCCCCAGCATTTT.

The V call is TRBV2, the J call TRBJ1-3; no definite D call. The CDR3 length is 15 residues. V lost 6 bases and J lost 0, with 12 bases in between. The germline V gene encodes CDR1 SNHLY and CDR2 FYNNEI. The CDR3 region has the DNA TGTGCCAGCAGCGCCGGGCCAAGCTCTGGAAACACCATATATTTT. This codes for CASSAGPSSGNTIYF.

This rearrangement joins TRBV15 to TRBJ2-1; D is uncertain. V was cut by 0 bases and J by 6 bases, with 12 bases left in between. CDR1 and CDR2 from the germline V gene are LNHNV and YYDKDF (reference sequence). CDR3 length: 15 residues. Here the CDR3 reads CATSREFQAVNEQFF. Written as DNA, the CDR3 is TGTGCCACCAGCAGAGAATTTCAGGCCGTCAATGAGCAGTTCTTC.

This sequence joins TRBV11-2 and TRBJ2-2; D not resolved. CDR3 length: 12 amino acids. Trimming shortened V by 4 bases and J by 5 bases, and 5 bases separated the two germline ends. CDR1 is SGHAT and CDR2 is FQNNGV in the germline V gene. The CDR3 is CASSWGTGELFF. CDR3 in DNA: TGTGCCAGCAGCTGGGGTACCGGGGAGCTGTTTTTT.

This rearrangement joins TRBV25-1 to TRBJ2-3; 8 nucleotides agree with TRBD1. Losses at the gene ends were 5 bases for V and 0 bases for J; bases not matched to a gene: 4. This CDR3 spans 15 amino acids. Germline V lookup: CDR1 MGHDK, CDR2 SYGVNS. The CDR3 DNA follows: TGTGCCAGCAGTACAGGGGGGCCCAGCACAGATACGCAGTATTTT. Translating gives CASSTGGPSTDTQYF.

V usage is TRBV18 and J usage is TRBJ1-1; D not resolved. V was trimmed by 4 bases and J by 2 bases, leaving 17 bases between them. The CDR3 spans 16 residues. Germline CDR1 and CDR2: KGHSH and LQKENI. CDR3: CASSRSRDLGNTEAFF. Written as DNA, the CDR3 is TGTGCCAGCTCACGGTCCCGCGATTTAGGTAACACTGAAGCTTTCTTT. Full variable domain (outside the CDR3, taken from reference TRBV18 and TRBJ1-1): NAGVMQNPRHLVRRRGQEARLRCSPMKGHSHVYWYRQLPEEGLKFMVYLQKENIIDESGMPKERFSAEFPKEGPSILRIQQVVRGDSAAYFCASSRSRDLGNTEAFFGQGTRLTVV.

The chain recombines TRBV27 with TRBJ2-1; the match to TRBD2 covers 9 bases. V was pared by 5 bases and J by 3 bases, with 8 bases of the junction left unmatched. The germline gives CDR1 MNHEY, CDR2 SMNVEV (reference sequence). CDR3 length: 16 residues. DNA of the CDR3: TGTGCCAGCAGTCCCTTAGGCGGGGGGGTCTACAATGAGCAGTTCTTC. It codes for CASSPLGGGVYNEQFF.

The gene calls are TRBV6-5 and TRBJ2-3; TRBD2 matches at 10 bases. CDR1 is MNHEY and CDR2 is SVGAGI in the germline V gene. Trimming cost V 7 bases and J 5 bases; bases outside gene matches: 6. The CDR3 spans 14 residues. CDR3 coding DNA: TGTGCCAGCAACTTAGCGGGGGGACTAGATACGCAGTATTTT. Protein sequence: CASNLAGGLDTQYF.

The rearrangement joins TRBV7-8 to TRBJ1-5, with D unresolved. V was cut by 5 bases and J by 4 bases, with 6 bases left in between. The CDR3 runs 12 residues. Germline V lookup: CDR1 SGHVS, CDR2 FQNEAQ. The CDR3 nucleotides are TGTGCCAGCAGCCCGGTAAATCAGCCCCAGCATTTT. Protein sequence: CASSPVNQPQHF.

The rearrangement joins TRBV6-1 to TRBJ2-7, with 8 bases lining up with TRBD1. The CDR3 length is 14 residues. Trimming cost V 6 bases and J 3 bases; bases outside gene matches: 7. CDR1 is MNHNS and CDR2 is SASEGT in the germline V gene. The CDR3, as DNA: TGTGCCAGCAGACCCCGGACAGGGAGCTACGAGCAGTACTTC. It is translated as CASRPRTGSYEQYF.

V is TRBV12-5 and J is TRBJ2-7; the D call may be TRBD1 or TRBD2 (5 bases each). V lost 2 bases to trimming and J lost 3 bases, with 17 bases between them. This CDR3 region has 16 residues. Germline assignment: CDR1 LGHNT and CDR2 FRNRAP. The CDR3 nucleotides read TGTGCTAGTGGTTTGCCCCCGAGGGACGGACACTACGAGCAGTACTTC. Protein sequence: CASGLPPRDGHYEQYF. Full variable domain (remainder filled in from reference TRBV12-5 and TRBJ2-7): DARVTQTPRHKVTEMGQEVTMRCQPILGHNTVFWYRQTMMQGLELLAYFRNRAPLDDSGMPKDRFSAEMPDATLATLKIQPSEPRDSAVYFCASGLPPRDGHYEQYFGPGTRLTVT.

The J gene is TRBJ1-1, the V gene TRBV2; D not certain. V lost 6 bases, J lost 9 bases, and 8 bases lay in between. CDR3 length equals 10 residues. Germline CDR1 is SNHLY and CDR2 is FYNNEI. CDR3 protein: CASRGLQAFF. For the CDR3, the DNA is TGTGCCAGCAGAGGACTTCAAGCTTTCTTT.

The table lists this clone with a count of one. This chain connects TRBV9 to TRBJ2-3; D gene ambiguous. CDR3 length: 14 residues. Germline CDR1 SGDLS, CDR2 YYNGEE. The V and J ends lost 5 bases and 3 bases respectively, with 13 bases between them. CDR3 nucleotides: TGTGCCAGCAGTCCGGGCGGTAGGACAGATACGCAGTATTTT. Protein product: CASSPGGRTDTQYF.

This sequence joins TRBV5-6 and TRBJ1-6; 9 nucleotides line up with TRBD1. The CDR3 length is 14 residues. Germline V gene data show CDR1 as SGHDT and CDR2 as YYEEEE. The J segment lost 7 bases and the V segment lost 4 bases, leaving 3 bases of the junction unmatched. The DNA for the CDR3 is TGTGCCAGCAGCCCGGGACAGGGAAATTCACCCCTCCACTTT. It translates to CASSPGQGNSPLHF.

The genes are TRBV28 and TRBJ2-3; TRBD1 matches at 10 bases. The CDR3 length is 15 residues. The V gene end was trimmed by 7 bases and the J gene end by 5 bases; junction bases not matched to a gene: 9. The V gene's germline CDR1 is MDHEN and CDR2 SYDVKM. DNA of the CDR3: TGTGCCAGCAAGTCTGGACAGGGGGATTTAGATACGCAGTATTTT. It is translated as CASKSGQGDLDTQYF. The entire variable domain, with the rest obtained from reference TRBV28 and TRBJ2-3, is as follows: DVKVTQSSRYLVKRTGEKVFLECVQDMDHENMFWYRQDPGLGLRLIYFSYDVKMKEKGDIPEGYSVSREKKERFSLILESASTNQTSMYLCASKSGQGDLDTQYFGPGTRLTVL.

The CDR3, as DNA: TGTGCCAGTACCGCGACCGGGAGAGGAGGAATTCAGCCCCAGCATTTT. Translating it yields CASTATGRGGIQPQHF. The chain joins TRBV19 to TRBJ1-5, with D uncertain. The length of the CDR3 is 16 residues. V lost 7 bases and J lost 6, with 22 bases in between. In germline, CDR1 is LNHDA, CDR2 SQIVND (reference sequence).